A single sample is the source of the 14 T cell receptor beta chains below, sequenced in a study of blood T cell repertoires in COVID-19. TCRdb's copy holds only in-frame clones and misses some; the assay was immunoSEQ multiplex PCR. This sample has just over 250,000 clones, with 80% to 90% found just once. The sequenced material came from peripheral blood. Receptors were obtained from a woman aged 70-85 years with COVID-19, enrolled during active disease.

The V call is TRBV28, the J call TRBJ1-1; D may be TRBD1 (6 bases). Germline V gene lookup returns CDR1 MDHEN and CDR2 SYDVKM. With 8 bases removed from V and 3 bases from J, the gap between germline ends came to 19 bases. The CDR3 runs to 15 residues. Written as DNA, the CDR3 is TGTGCCAGCTTTGGAAGGGGAACAGGGTACACTGAAGCTTTCTTT. It translates to CASFGRGTGYTEAFF.

This chain connects TRBV5-1 to TRBJ2-5; 13 bases map to TRBD2. V was pared by 5 bases and J by 2 bases, with 6 bases of the junction left unmatched. Germline loops: CDR1 SGHRS, CDR2 YFSETQ. This CDR3 contains 16 residues. The CDR3 nucleotides are TGCGCCAGCAGTTTGCCGGGACTAGCGGGACAAGAGACCCAGTACTTC. This sequence encodes CASSLPGLAGQETQYF.

The chain carries TRBV28 and TRBJ2-3; no clear D gene. Germline CDR1 is MDHEN and CDR2 is SYDVKM. The CDR3 is 13 amino acids. Trimming removed 6 bases at V and 10 bases at J, with 17 bases between. CDR3 nucleotide sequence: TGTGCCAGCAGCTTTTCCAGGTATCCGGCGCAGTATTTT. It specifies CASSFSRYPAQYF.

The chain recombines TRBV7-9 with TRBJ2-7; 15 nucleotides line up with TRBD2. The CDR3 totals 16 residues. Germline V gene lookup returns CDR1 SEHNR and CDR2 FQNEAQ (reference sequence). The V gene end was trimmed by 4 bases and the J gene end by 4 bases; junction bases not matched to a gene: 5. The CDR3 protein is CASSSRTSGREYEQYF. The CDR3 DNA sequence: TGTGCCAGCAGCTCGCGGACTAGCGGGAGGGAATACGAGCAGTACTTC.

The chain links TRBV7-9 to TRBJ1-2; possible D gene TRBD1, 6 bases. V dropped 2 bases and J dropped 8 bases, with 12 bases sitting between them. This CDR3 region has 13 residues. In germline, CDR1 is SEHNR, CDR2 FQNEAQ (reference sequence). The CDR3 protein is CASSLSRGYGYTF. CDR3 nucleotides: TGTGCCAGCAGCTTATCGAGGGGGTACGGCTACACCTTC.

The rearrangement joins TRBV2 to TRBJ2-7, with D perhaps matching TRBD2 (6 bases). Trimming shortened V by 6 bases and J by 0 bases, and 15 bases separated the two germline ends. The CDR3 length is 15 residues. From germline, CDR1 is SNHLY and CDR2 FYNNEI. In DNA form, the CDR3 reads TGTGCCAGCAGCCGGGGGAGGTTACCCTCCTACGAGCAGTACTTC. Residues: CASSRGRLPSYEQYF.

The chain joins TRBV27 to TRBJ2-1, with TRBD2 as a possible D gene (6 bases). CDR1 and CDR2 from the germline V gene are MNHEY and SMNVEV (reference sequence). V dropped 0 bases and J dropped 2 bases, with 11 bases sitting between them. The CDR3 consists of 16 residues. The DNA of the CDR3 is TGTGCCAGCAGTTTATCGGGCGGGGCGACCTACAATGAGCAGTTCTTC. Protein product: CASSLSGGATYNEQFF.

The chain uses TRBV19 and TRBJ2-3, with TRBD1 matching over 10 bases. Germline CDR1 and CDR2: LNHDA and SQIVND (reference sequence). The CDR3 is 17 amino acids. Trimming cost V 3 bases and J 3 bases; bases outside gene matches: 9. In DNA, the CDR3 is TGTGCCAGTAGTATCAAGGGGCCGGGACAGGGGACAGATACGCAGTATTTT. Protein product: CASSIKGPGQGTDTQYF.

The rearrangement links TRBV20-1 to TRBJ1-6, with unresolved D. Trimming pared 3 bases from V and 6 bases from J, leaving 15 bases between. Germline V gene sequence: CDR1 DFQATT, CDR2 SNEGSKA (reference sequence). The CDR3 consists of 15 residues. This CDR3 is CSASRRGGGNSPLHF. The CDR3 region has the DNA TGCAGTGCTAGTAGGCGGGGAGGCGGTAATTCACCCCTCCACTTT.

The CDR3 reads CASSPLRETQYF. The CDR3 nucleotides read TGTGCCAGCAGCCCCCTGCGGGAGACCCAGTACTTC. The chain employs TRBV5-6 and TRBJ2-5; no reliable D call. CDR3 size: 12 residues. Germline lookup yields CDR1 SGHDT and CDR2 YYEEEE. Trimming shortened V by 4 bases and J by 5 bases, and 9 bases separated the two germline ends.

This rearrangement joins TRBV5-4 to TRBJ2-2, with 14 bases that match TRBD2. Germline CDR1 SGHNT, CDR2 YYREEE (reference sequence). After removal of 4 bases from V and 5 bases from J, the junction contained 4 bases not matched to a gene. There are 16 residues in the CDR3. The CDR3 loop reads CASSIGTSGSTGELFF. The CDR3 DNA follows: TGTGCCAGCAGCATCGGGACTAGCGGGAGTACCGGGGAGCTGTTTTTT.

In the case of this clone: The identical CDR3 is also encoded by other nucleotide sequences in the sample. This chain links TRBV5-1 with TRBJ2-7, with 14 bases fitting TRBD2. Germline assignment: CDR1 SGHRS and CDR2 YFSETQ. The CDR3 has 15 residues. With V trimmed by 4 bases and J by 4 bases, 4 bases remained unmatched. The CDR3, as DNA: TGCGCCAGCAGCCCGCGGACTAGCGGGGGGTACGAGCAGTACTTC. Translation: CASSPRTSGGYEQYF.

This clone has only one observation. The V call is TRBV19, the J call TRBJ1-6; TRBD1 aligns across 10 bases. In germline, CDR1 is LNHDA, CDR2 SQIVND (reference sequence). V lost 6 bases, J lost 9 bases, and 5 bases stayed unmatched. This CDR3 region has 14 residues. CDR3 protein: CASRRQGAGSPLHF. DNA for the CDR3: TGTGCCAGTAGAAGACAGGGGGCTGGTTCACCCCTCCACTTT.

The chain uses TRBV5-1 and TRBJ2-1; the match to TRBD2 covers 8 bases. Germline CDR1 is SGHRS and CDR2 is YFSETQ. The trim removed 4 bases at V and 9 bases at J, leaving 15 bases unmatched. CDR3 size: 16 residues. Written as DNA, the CDR3 is TGCGCCAGCAGCCCAACCGGGACTAGTGGTTATTTTGAGCAGTTCTTC. Amino acids: CASSPTGTSGYFEQFF. Full variable domain (remainder filled in from reference TRBV5-1 and TRBJ2-1): KAGVTQTPRYLIKTRGQQVTLSCSPISGHRSVSWYQQTPGQGLQFLFEYFSETQRNKGNFPGRFSGRQFSNSRSEMNVSTLELGDSALYLCASSPTGTSGYFEQFFGPGTRLTVL.